One sample yielded the 27 T cell receptor beta chains listed below, sequenced in a study of blood T cell repertoires in COVID-19. Some clones are missing from TCRdb's copy, which holds only in-frame ones; the method was immunoSEQ multiplex PCR. The data hold about 170,000 clones, with 83% observed a single time. Material for sequencing was PBMCs or T cells enriched from blood (not recorded which). These receptor sequences come from a woman aged 45-60 years in a cohort exposed to, infected with or recovered from COVID-19 (not recorded which).

This rearrangement joins TRBV28 to TRBJ1-5, with 8 nucleotides matching TRBD1. Germline loops: CDR1 MDHEN, CDR2 SYDVKM. Unmatched junction bases numbered 8, after V lost 4 bases and J lost 6 bases. The CDR3 runs to 15 residues. CDR3 DNA sequence: TGTGCCAGCAGTTCCGGACAGGGAATAGGTCAGCCCCAGCATTTT. As protein: CASSSGQGIGQPQHF.

In its sample, this clone was seen once. This chain connects TRBV5-1 to TRBJ1-4, with 7 bases matching TRBD1. Trimming removed 4 bases from V and 7 bases from J; junction bases left unmatched: 13. Germline V gene lookup returns CDR1 SGHRS and CDR2 YFSETQ. The CDR3 is 16 residues long. The CDR3 loop is CASSVTGSRSGEKLFF. In nucleotides, the CDR3 is TGCGCCAGCAGCGTGACAGGGAGTCGGAGTGGTGAAAAACTGTTTTTT.

In its sample, this clone was seen a few times. The rearrangement uses TRBV9 and TRBJ1-1, with no clear D. Germline V gene sequence: CDR1 SGDLS, CDR2 YYNGEE. The CDR3 consists of 12 residues. The germline V and J ends were trimmed by 2 bases and 1 base, with 3 bases remaining between them. CDR3: CASSVRNTEAFF. The CDR3 DNA sequence: TGTGCCAGCAGCGTCCGGAACACTGAAGCTTTCTTT.

The gene calls are TRBV10-1 and TRBJ2-7; TRBD1 matches 8 bases. J lost 3 bases, V lost 5 bases, and 9 bases had no gene match. The length of the CDR3 is 15 residues. CDR1 and CDR2 (germline): WNHNN, SYGVQD (reference sequence). The DNA of the CDR3 is TGCGCCAGCAGTCCCCGGACAGGGAATGACTACGAGCAGTACTTC. Amino acids: CASSPRTGNDYEQYF.

The chain uses TRBV15 and TRBJ1-5, with TRBD1 matching 7 bases. The CDR3 loop spans 14 amino acids. Germline V gene sequence: CDR1 LNHNV, CDR2 YYDKDF (reference sequence). J lost 3 bases, V lost 5 bases, and 4 bases had no gene match. The CDR3: CATSETGANQPQHF. The CDR3 nucleotides read TGTGCCACCAGCGAAACAGGGGCCAATCAGCCCCAGCATTTT.

This chain joins TRBV7-3 and TRBJ2-5; tentatively, D is TRBD2 (7 bases). Germline V gene lookup returns CDR1 SGHTA and CDR2 FQGTGA. This CDR3 region has 14 residues. Trimming took off 0 bases at V and 3 bases at J, with 8 bases between the two ends. DNA of the CDR3: TGTGCCAGCAGCTTAACAGGGGGGGAAGAGACCCAGTACTTC. Its protein product is CASSLTGGEETQYF.

V is TRBV28 and J is TRBJ1-4, with D possibly TRBD1 on 6 matching bases. The CDR3 spans 11 residues. Trimming shortened V by 5 bases and J by 11 bases, and 9 bases separated the two germline ends. Germline assignment: CDR1 MDHEN and CDR2 SYDVKM. The CDR3: CASSSTGKLFF. CDR3 nucleotide sequence: TGTGCCAGCAGTAGCACAGGGAAACTGTTTTTT.

The V gene is TRBV29-1, the J gene TRBJ2-1, with 10 bases aligning to TRBD2. The CDR3 has 14 residues. Germline CDR1 reads SQVTM; CDR2 reads ANQGSEA. The ends lost 4 bases at V and 6 bases at J; junction bases unmatched: 6. The CDR3 protein is CSVVGLAGVNEQFF. The CDR3 coding sequence is TGCAGCGTTGTTGGTCTAGCGGGAGTCAATGAGCAGTTCTTC.

This chain joins TRBV7-8 and TRBJ2-1, with 9 bases fitting TRBD2. The CDR3 loop spans 15 amino acids. From germline, CDR1 is SGHVS and CDR2 FQNEAQ. Germline trimming cut 0 bases from V and 8 bases from J; bases unmatched to any gene: 5. CDR3 protein: CASSLASGRWDEQFF. The CDR3 DNA is TGTGCCAGCAGCTTAGCTAGCGGGAGATGGGATGAGCAGTTCTTC.

The J gene is TRBJ1-3, the V gene TRBV5-1; 9 positions match TRBD1. The CDR3 extends over 17 amino acids. With V trimmed by 2 bases and J by 0 bases, 6 bases remained unmatched. Germline V gives CDR1 SGHRS, CDR2 YFSETQ. CDR3 amino acids: CASSLDPGQGSGNTIYF. The CDR3 nucleotides are TGCGCCAGCAGCTTAGACCCGGGACAGGGCTCTGGAAACACCATATATTTT.

The gene calls are TRBV27 and TRBJ2-3, with TRBD1 matching 7 bases. From germline, CDR1 is MNHEY and CDR2 SMNVEV (reference sequence). After removal of 5 bases from V and 2 bases from J, the junction contained 10 bases not matched to a gene. CDR3 length: 16 residues. The CDR3 DNA follows: TGTGCCAGCAGTATTCAACCGGGACAGACCACAGATACGCAGTATTTT. Its translation: CASSIQPGQTTDTQYF.

The rearrangement links TRBV14 to TRBJ2-1; D gene uncertain. Germline V gene sequence: CDR1 SGHDN, CDR2 FVKESK. The V end lost 3 bases, the J end lost 9 bases, and 12 bases lay between the germline ends. CDR3 length: 13 residues. CDR3 loop: CASSQEWSPEQFF. The CDR3 nucleotides are TGTGCCAGCAGCCAGGAATGGAGTCCTGAGCAGTTCTTC.

V gene TRBV5-1 combines with J gene TRBJ2-7, with 8 bases identical to TRBD2. This CDR3 is built from 15 residues. The germline V gene encodes CDR1 SGHRS and CDR2 YFSETQ. Losses at the gene ends were 0 bases for V and 3 bases for J; bases not matched to a gene: 5. As DNA, the CDR3 is TGCGCCAGCAGCTTGGTCAGCGGGGGAAACTACGAGCAGTACTTC. Translation: CASSLVSGGNYEQYF.

The chain links TRBV7-9 to TRBJ2-1, with 7 bases lining up with TRBD2. The CDR3 extends over 13 amino acids. Germline loops: CDR1 SEHNR, CDR2 FQNEAQ (reference sequence). The V and J ends lost 1 base and 9 bases, in that order; junction bases with no gene match: 3. CDR3 bases: TGTGCCAGCAGCTTAGGAGGCGGGGGTGAGCAGTTCTTC. It specifies CASSLGGGGEQFF. The variable domain in full, with the rest retrieved from reference TRBV7-9 and TRBJ2-1, is DTGVSQNPRHKITKRGQNVTFRCDPISEHNRLYWYRQTLGQGPEFLTYFQNEAQLEKSRLLSDRFSAERPKGSFSTLEIQRTEQGDSAMYLCASSLGGGGEQFFGPGTRLTVL.

The chain carries TRBV24-1 and TRBJ2-2; 9 bases fit TRBD1. V was clipped by 3 bases and J by 6 bases; unmatched bases: 13. Germline lookup yields CDR1 KGHDR and CDR2 SFDVKD. This CDR3 spans 18 amino acids. CDR3 nucleotide sequence: TGTGCCACCAGTGATGGGAGACAGGGGGGTTTTTGGTCCGGGGAGCTGTTTTTT. This translates into CATSDGRQGGFWSGELFF.

The rearrangement uses TRBV7-2 and TRBJ2-6; 7 nucleotides line up with TRBD2. The germline gives CDR1 SGHTA, CDR2 FQGNSA. This CDR3 region has 17 residues. Trimming at V came to 2 bases and at J to 3 bases, leaving 7 bases not matched to a gene. The CDR3 spells CASSLSAGDSGANVLTF. DNA of the CDR3: TGTGCCAGCAGCTTAAGCGCGGGAGATAGTGGGGCCAACGTCCTGACTTTC. Based on the CDR3 plus reference TRBV7-2 and TRBJ2-6, the full variable domain is GAGVSQSPSNKVTEKGKDVELRCDPISGHTALYWYRQSLGQGLEFLIYFQGNSAPDKSGLPSDRFSAERTGGSVSTLTIQRTQQEDSAVYLCASSLSAGDSGANVLTFGAGSRLTVL.

This clone was seen once. The genes are TRBV19 and TRBJ2-5, with 8 nucleotides matching TRBD2. V shed 8 bases and J 5 bases; nucleotides not matched to a gene: 7. Germline V gene sequence: CDR1 LNHDA, CDR2 SQIVND (reference sequence). The CDR3 sequence is 13 residues long. The CDR3 protein is CASQGSSGETQYF. The CDR3 nucleotides read TGTGCCAGTCAGGGCTCTAGCGGGGAGACCCAGTACTTC.

The CDR3 DNA reads TGTGCCAGCAGCTTTGGAGGGACCCAGTACTTC. Translation: CASSFGGTQYF. V is TRBV11-2 and J is TRBJ2-5; perhaps TRBD2 as D (5 bases). Germline values: CDR1 SGHAT, CDR2 FQNNGV. V lost 3 bases, J lost 7 bases, and 6 bases lay in between. This CDR3 has 11 amino acids. Filled out from reference TRBV11-2 and TRBJ2-5, the complete variable domain reads EAGVAQSPRYKIIEKRQSVAFWCNPISGHATLYWYQQILGQGPKLLIQFQNNGVVDDSQLPKDRFSAERLKGVDSTLKIQPAKLEDSAVYLCASSFGGTQYFGPGTRLLVL.

The chain links TRBV19 to TRBJ1-2; 8 nucleotides line up with TRBD1. V dropped 7 bases and J dropped 8; count of bases not matched to a gene: 21. Germline CDR1 is LNHDA and CDR2 is SQIVND (reference sequence). The CDR3 is made up of 17 amino acids. The CDR3 sequence: CASTTKFPQGASEGYTF. CDR3 nucleotide sequence: TGTGCCAGTACCACAAAGTTCCCTCAGGGGGCCTCAGAGGGCTACACCTTC.

The chain links TRBV3-1 (or the pseudogene TRBV3-2) to TRBJ2-5; 7 bases map to TRBD2. V gave up 6 bases and J gave up 5 bases; unmatched junction bases: 12. CDR3 length: 15 amino acids. Germline V gene lookup returns CDR1 LGHDT and CDR2 YNNKEL (reference sequence). The CDR3 reads CASSARLGGTETQYF. The CDR3 DNA is TGTGCCAGCAGTGCTAGATTGGGGGGGACGGAGACCCAGTACTTC.

The table lists this clone with a count of one. The rearrangement uses TRBV28 and TRBJ2-3, with TRBD1 identical over 9 bases. Trimming removed 2 bases from V and 5 bases from J; junction bases left unmatched: 2. Germline V gene lookup returns CDR1 MDHEN and CDR2 SYDVKM. This CDR3 is built from 14 residues. For the CDR3, the DNA is TGTGCCAGCAGTTTACGACAGGGGGGAGATACGCAGTATTTT. Translating gives CASSLRQGGDTQYF. The entire variable domain, with the rest obtained from reference TRBV28 and TRBJ2-3, is as follows: DVKVTQSSRYLVKRTGEKVFLECVQDMDHENMFWYRQDPGLGLRLIYFSYDVKMKEKGDIPEGYSVSREKKERFSLILESASTNQTSMYLCASSLRQGGDTQYFGPGTRLTVL.

The chain recombines TRBV19 with TRBJ2-1; TRBD2 matches at 9 bases. CDR1 and CDR2 (germline): LNHDA, SQIVND (reference sequence). V trimming: 4 bases; J trimming: 0 bases; junction bases outside the gene matches: 1. The CDR3 length is 15 residues. DNA of the CDR3: TGTGCCAGTAGTAGCGGGGGGGCCTCCTACAATGAGCAGTTCTTC. Its protein product is CASSSGGASYNEQFF.

The J gene is TRBJ1-2, the V gene TRBV5-4; D remains unclear. V was shortened by 3 bases and J by 3 bases, with 6 bases between the two germline ends. Germline V gene sequence: CDR1 SGHNT, CDR2 YYREEE (reference sequence). The CDR3 consists of 12 residues. The DNA for the CDR3 is TGTGCCAGCAGCTACAGTGACTATGGCTACACCTTC. Translation gives CASSYSDYGYTF.

This sequence joins TRBV2 and TRBJ2-1; D possibly corresponds to TRBD2 (6 bases). The V and J ends lost 4 bases and 5 bases respectively, with 15 bases between them. Per the germline V gene, CDR1 is SNHLY and CDR2 is FYNNEI. CDR3 length: 15 amino acids. The CDR3: CASSVERAINNEQFF. DNA of the CDR3: TGTGCCAGCAGTGTGGAGCGGGCAATAAACAATGAGCAGTTCTTC.

The sample holds many counts of this clone. The V and J genes are TRBV27 and TRBJ2-1, with 7 bases aligning to TRBD2. J gave up 8 bases and V 5 bases, and 9 bases lay outside the gene matches. Germline V CDR1 and CDR2: MNHEY, SMNVEV (reference sequence). CDR3 length: 14 amino acids. The CDR3 region has the DNA TGTGCCAGCAGTGAAAGGGACTATGGCGATGAGCAGTTCTTC. This translates into CASSERDYGDEQFF.

This clone occurred once. V and J are TRBV10-2 and TRBJ1-2, with D unclear. V was shortened by 6 bases and J by 4 bases, with 9 bases between the two germline ends. Looked up from germline, CDR1 is WSHSY and CDR2 is SAAADI. The CDR3 has 12 amino acids. Written as DNA, the CDR3 is TGCGCCAGCAGGGCTCCTAGCTATGGCTACACCTTC. It is translated as CASRAPSYGYTF.

This clone has just one count. The chain uses TRBV29-1 and TRBJ2-7; D unclear. The CDR3 sequence is 12 residues long. Per the germline V gene, CDR1 is SQVTM and CDR2 is ANQGSEA. V lost 4 bases and J lost 2, with 9 bases in between. The DNA of the CDR3 is TGCAGCGTTGGTGGCGGTGCCTACGAGCAGTACTTC. This sequence encodes CSVGGGAYEQYF.